These 9 T cell receptor beta chains share one sample of origin, sequenced in a study of T cell repertoires in cytomegalovirus infection. No antigen has been identified for these receptors. TCRdb re-derived calls from the reads in MiXCR, one entry per CDR3 protein. The table has 450,000 to 600,000 distinct CDR3 sequences, roughly a third seen once. The sample consisted of cultured PBMCs, taken from culture after CMV antigen stimulation. Receptor source: a human donor in good health (CMV status not recorded). Some clones in this sample may be carry-over from other donors' samples.

The chain uses TRBV6-2 or TRBV6-3 and TRBJ2-1; 7 nucleotides align to TRBD1. CDR1 is MNHEY, CDR2 SVGEGT, per germline. V was clipped by 5 bases and J by 9 bases; unmatched bases: 7. There are 13 residues in the CDR3. The CDR3 reads CASSPDRVGEQFF. The CDR3 nucleotides are TGTGCCAGCAGTCCCGACAGGGTCGGTGAGCAGTTCTTC.

J is TRBJ1-2 and V is TRBV20-1, with D perhaps matching TRBD1 (5 bases). Per germline, CDR1 DFQATT and CDR2 SNEGSKA (reference sequence). The CDR3 covers 12 residues. V gave up 5 bases and J gave up 1 base, with 8 bases separating them. Here the CDR3 DNA reads TGCAGTGCTCAGACAGATAACTATGGCTACACCTTC. This sequence encodes CSAQTDNYGYTF.

The chain is built from TRBV28 and TRBJ2-7; TRBD1 aligns across 7 bases. CDR3 length equals 16 residues. Germline V gene data show CDR1 as MDHEN and CDR2 as SYDVKM. Trimming removed 6 bases from V and 0 bases from J; junction bases left unmatched: 11. As DNA, the CDR3 is TGTGCCAGCAGCCCCAGGGGGAAGGGGAACTCCTACGAGCAGTACTTC. Amino acids: CASSPRGKGNSYEQYF.

CDR3 in amino acids: CASSSLRTSGQETQYF. In DNA form, the CDR3 reads TGTGCCAGTAGTAGCCTCCGGACTAGCGGACAAGAGACCCAGTACTTC. The V gene is TRBV19, the J gene TRBJ2-5, with TRBD2 matching over 10 bases. From germline, CDR1 is LNHDA and CDR2 SQIVND (reference sequence). V lost 4 bases, J lost 2 bases, and 7 bases stayed unmatched. This CDR3 is 16 amino acids long.

This clonotype was recorded a few times. The gene calls are TRBV7-2 and TRBJ2-5; D is unresolved. The V and J ends lost 5 bases and 2 bases respectively, with 12 bases between them. The V gene's germline CDR1 is SGHTA and CDR2 FQGNSA. The CDR3 loop spans 14 amino acids. CDR3 in DNA: TGTGCCAGCAGCCGTAACCACTTACAAGAGACCCAGTACTTC. Translation: CASSRNHLQETQYF.

This clonotype was counted at least ten times. CDR3 sequence reads: CSARQGIGLEQYF. The DNA for the CDR3 is TGCAGTGCTCGACAGGGAATAGGTCTCGAGCAGTACTTC. The V gene is TRBV20-1, the J gene TRBJ2-7, with 7 bases aligning to TRBD1. The junction had 10 bases not matched to a gene; V was cut back by 5 bases and J by 6 bases. The CDR3 loop spans 13 amino acids. CDR1 DFQATT and CDR2 SNEGSKA come from the germline V gene (reference sequence).

This chain connects TRBV6-5 to TRBJ2-3; 8 nucleotides line up with TRBD2. The CDR3 runs 16 residues. The germline gives CDR1 MNHEY, CDR2 SVGAGI. Trimming took 4 bases from V and 5 from J; bases not matched to a gene: 11. The CDR3 nucleotides read TGTGCCAGCAGTTCCGTCCGGGAGGGCCAAGGAGATACGCAGTATTTT. This encodes CASSSVREGQGDTQYF.

This clonotype was seen a few times. This chain links TRBV20-1 with TRBJ2-7; 11 nucleotides match TRBD1. The V gene end was trimmed by 6 bases and the J gene end by 4 bases; junction bases not matched to a gene: 5. CDR3 size: 13 residues. Germline V gene lookup returns CDR1 DFQATT and CDR2 SNEGSKA (reference sequence). DNA of the CDR3: TGCAGTGCCGCCGGGACAGGGGGTTACGAGCAGTACTTC. Translation: CSAAGTGGYEQYF.

The J gene is TRBJ1-1, the V gene TRBV6-5; 7 bases fit TRBD1. The CDR3 runs 14 residues. V lost 4 bases to trimming and J lost 5 bases; unmatched junction nucleotides: 7. CDR1 and CDR2 (germline): MNHEY, SVGAGI. CDR3: CASSSTGSPTEAFF. Here the CDR3 DNA reads TGTGCCAGCAGTTCGACAGGGAGTCCGACTGAAGCTTTCTTT.